These 20 T cell receptor beta chains were all obtained from the same sample, sequenced in a study of shared clonotypes between healthy human individuals. Sequenced by immunoSEQ multiplex PCR; TCRdb stores in-frame clones only, minus some. This sample has roughly 590,000 clones, with just under 97% found just once. As defined, naive CD8 cells were CD45RO-negative and positively selected for CCR7, with terminally differentiated effector memory CD45RA+ cells excluded. The sequencing sample was made of naive CD8+ T cells sorted from blood. These receptors were taken from a woman aged 25 to 39 in good health.

V and J are TRBV14 and TRBJ2-1; 8 nucleotides align to TRBD2. Germline CDR1 is SGHDN and CDR2 is FVKESK. With V trimmed by 1 base and J by 8 bases, 10 bases remained unmatched. The CDR3 is made up of 16 amino acids. The DNA for the CDR3 is TGTGCCAGCAGCCAAGTTCAAGCGGGAGCACCCGATGAGCAGTTCTTC. It is translated as CASSQVQAGAPDEQFF.

This clone was seen once. The V gene is TRBV11-2, the J gene TRBJ2-7, with D unresolved. The V end lost 2 bases, the J end lost 5 bases, and 7 bases lay between the germline ends. Germline CDR1 is SGHAT and CDR2 is FQNNGV. This CDR3 region has 12 residues. CDR3 nucleotide sequence: TGTGCCAGCAGCTTAAATCCGGACGAGCAGTACTTC. It yields the protein CASSLNPDEQYF. Looking up the rest from reference TRBV11-2 and TRBJ2-7 gives the full variable domain: EAGVAQSPRYKIIEKRQSVAFWCNPISGHATLYWYQQILGQGPKLLIQFQNNGVVDDSQLPKDRFSAERLKGVDSTLKIQPAKLEDSAVYLCASSLNPDEQYFGPGTRLTVT.

Of note for this clone: The sample carries other DNA sequences with the same CDR3. The rearrangement joins TRBV27 to TRBJ2-1; D might be TRBD1 or TRBD2, each matching 5 bases. CDR1 and CDR2 from the germline V gene are MNHEY and SMNVEV (reference sequence). This CDR3 has 14 residues. Trimming shortened V by 3 bases and J by 2 bases, and 8 bases separated the two germline ends. The CDR3 reads CASSFGTAYNEQFF. In DNA form, the CDR3 reads TGTGCCAGCAGTTTCGGGACCGCCTACAATGAGCAGTTCTTC.

This clone was seen just once. The chain has TRBV19 and TRBJ2-2, with D uncertain. V dropped 5 bases and J dropped 5 bases, with 15 bases sitting between them. This CDR3 is 15 amino acids long. CDR1 is LNHDA and CDR2 is SQIVND in the germline V gene (reference sequence). CDR3: CASSLDEIQTGELFF. In DNA, the CDR3 is TGTGCCAGTAGTCTGGACGAAATACAAACCGGGGAGCTGTTTTTT.

The V and J genes are TRBV5-1 and TRBJ1-1; D not certain. Trimming took 0 bases from V and 3 from J, leaving 3 bases between them. Germline V lookup: CDR1 SGHRS, CDR2 YFSETQ. This CDR3 is 12 amino acids long. CDR3 nucleotide sequence: TGCGCCAGCAGCTTGGGTTACACTGAAGCTTTCTTT. Residues: CASSLGYTEAFF.

V and J are TRBV13 and TRBJ2-5; D may match TRBD1 or TRBD2 (5 bases each). CDR1 PRHDT and CDR2 FYEKMQ come from the germline V gene (reference sequence). This CDR3 region has 15 residues. Trimming removed 5 bases at V and 4 bases at J, with 17 bases between. DNA for the CDR3: TGTGCCAGCAGCATCTGGGACCGAGGAGGAGAGACCCAGTACTTC. Encoded protein: CASSIWDRGGETQYF.

V gene TRBV28 combines with J gene TRBJ2-7; no clear D gene. V lost 7 bases and J 1 base, leaving 11 bases between the germline ends. The CDR3 covers 13 residues. The V gene's germline CDR1 is MDHEN and CDR2 SYDVKM. CDR3 residues: CASKRRRSYEQYF. CDR3 DNA: TGTGCCAGCAAAAGGAGAAGGTCCTACGAGCAGTACTTC.

The chain carries TRBV7-6 and TRBJ2-3, with 7 nucleotides matching TRBD2. From germline, CDR1 is SGHVS and CDR2 FNYEAQ. V was clipped by 1 base and J by 7 bases; unmatched bases: 5. The CDR3 spans 14 residues. CDR3 sequence: CASSLETGGNTQYF. The DNA for the CDR3 is TGTGCCAGCAGCTTAGAGACCGGGGGGAATACGCAGTATTTT.

The genes are TRBV19 and TRBJ1-1; D unclear. The CDR3 contains 14 residues. With 5 bases removed from V and 1 base from J, the gap between germline ends came to 11 bases. Germline V gene sequence: CDR1 LNHDA, CDR2 SQIVND (reference sequence). As DNA, the CDR3 is TGTGCCAGTAGTCCTGGACCTTGGAACACTGAAGCTTTCTTT. Translated, it gives CASSPGPWNTEAFF.

The chain has TRBV5-6 and TRBJ2-1, with no clear D. The CDR3 consists of 14 residues. Trimming removed 1 base from V and 8 bases from J, with 13 bases in between. Germline lookup yields CDR1 SGHDT and CDR2 YYEEEE. For the CDR3, the DNA is TGTGCCAGCAGCTTGTCCTTGTCCCCGGATGAGCAGTTCTTC. As protein: CASSLSLSPDEQFF. Filled out from reference TRBV5-6 and TRBJ2-1, the complete variable domain reads DAGVTQSPTHLIKTRGQQVTLRCSPKSGHDTVSWYQQALGQGPQFIFQYYEEEERQRGNFPDRFSGHQFPNYSSELNVNALLLGDSALYLCASSLSLSPDEQFFGPGTRLTVL.

The V and J genes are TRBV5-5 and TRBJ1-1; D gene unclear. V lost 2 bases, J lost 3 bases, and 11 bases lay in between. This CDR3 has 14 amino acids. Germline V CDR1 and CDR2: SGHKS, YYEKEE (reference sequence). The CDR3 sequence: CASSFRVADTEAFF. In DNA form, the CDR3 reads TGTGCCAGCAGCTTTCGGGTTGCGGACACTGAAGCTTTCTTT.

V usage is TRBV11-2 and J usage is TRBJ2-1, with TRBD2 matching 8 bases. Germline V gene sequence: CDR1 SGHAT, CDR2 FQNNGV. V lost 3 bases, J lost 0 bases, and 7 bases stayed unmatched. The CDR3 has 17 amino acids. The CDR3 coding sequence is TGTGCCAGCAGCTTTTCGGGGCTAGCGGGCTCCTACAATGAGCAGTTCTTC. Protein: CASSFSGLAGSYNEQFF.

V and J are TRBV28 and TRBJ2-7, with D possibly TRBD2 on 5 matching bases. Germline lookup yields CDR1 MDHEN and CDR2 SYDVKM. The CDR3 length is 16 residues. Trimming took off 1 base at V and 0 bases at J, with 13 bases between the two ends. The CDR3 DNA reads TGTGCCAGCAGTTTATTAGGTAGCGATCTCTCCTACGAGCAGTACTTC. Protein: CASSLLGSDLSYEQYF.

Here the CDR3 DNA reads TGTGCCAGCAGCCCCTCAACCCAGGGGTGGGGTACCGGGGAGCTGTTTTTT. Encoded protein: CASSPSTQGWGTGELFF. The chain has TRBV7-6 and TRBJ2-2, with D possibly TRBD1 on 6 matching bases. Germline CDR1 and CDR2: SGHVS and FNYEAQ. CDR3 size: 17 residues. The V end was cut by 5 bases, the J end by 5 bases, with 21 bases between.

The chain recombines TRBV6-6 with TRBJ2-7; a weak D match, TRBD2 (5 bases). V was shortened by 7 bases and J by 6 bases, with 22 bases between the two germline ends. The CDR3 runs 15 residues. Per germline, CDR1 MNHNY and CDR2 SVGAGI (reference sequence). This chain's CDR3 is CASIKNPRTGLEQYF. The CDR3 DNA sequence: TGTGCCAGCATTAAAAACCCCCGGACTGGTCTCGAGCAGTACTTC.

This sequence joins TRBV6-4 and TRBJ2-1; 12 nucleotides align to TRBD2. The CDR3 loop spans 16 amino acids. Germline trimming cut 3 bases from V and 10 bases from J; bases unmatched to any gene: 10. Germline assignment: CDR1 MRHNA and CDR2 SNTAGT. CDR3: CASSEQPGLAGQEQFF. The CDR3 bases are TGTGCCAGCAGTGAACAACCGGGACTAGCGGGTCAGGAGCAGTTCTTC.

This rearrangement joins TRBV29-1 to TRBJ2-1; no clear D. This CDR3 is built from 10 residues. V lost 4 bases to trimming and J lost 10 bases, with 8 bases between them. Germline V CDR1 and CDR2: SQVTM, ANQGSEA. The chain's CDR3 is CSVGIGEQFF. The CDR3 DNA follows: TGCAGCGTTGGGATAGGAGAGCAGTTCTTC.

The chain links TRBV5-6 to TRBJ2-5; D assignment may be TRBD1 or TRBD2 (5 bases each). V was pared by 1 base and J by 2 bases, with 21 bases between. Germline V gives CDR1 SGHDT, CDR2 YYEEEE. The CDR3 is 18 amino acids. CDR3 DNA sequence: TGTGCCAGCAGCTTGTACTCGGGACGACCCACCTCACAAGAGACCCAGTACTTC. Residues: CASSLYSGRPTSQETQYF.

V gene TRBV7-9 combines with J gene TRBJ1-1; D unclear. Trimming took off 5 bases at V and 6 bases at J, with 10 bases between the two ends. The CDR3 loop spans 12 amino acids. CDR1 and CDR2 from the germline V gene are SEHNR and FQNEAQ (reference sequence). Here the CDR3 reads CASSAHGSEAFF. The CDR3 DNA reads as TGTGCCAGCAGCGCCCACGGGTCTGAAGCTTTCTTT.

This chain links TRBV6-1 with TRBJ2-7; D unclear. The CDR3 is 11 residues long. The germline gives CDR1 MNHNS, CDR2 SASEGT. V was cut by 10 bases and J by 1 base, with 8 bases left in between. CDR3 sequence reads: CATLPSYEQYF. The CDR3 nucleotides read TGTGCCACTCTCCCATCCTACGAGCAGTACTTC.